This T cell receptor (beta chain) was found in a study of T cell clones after liver transplantation (dated by TCRdb to the late 2010s). About the full investigation: ITN030ST, the source of the samples, was a randomized trial that attempted immunosuppression withdrawal within 2 years of liver transplantation. Donor-reactive T cell clones were identified by TCRbeta sequencing following a pre-transplant mixed lymphocyte reaction and were subsequently tracked in post-transplant blood. Third party-reactive TCRbeta sequences from pre-transplant MLRs were also identified as an antigen-independent comparator for donor-reactive sequences. Of the eight recipients, three were HCV-positive, while the remaining recipients had been transplanted for non-autoimmune, non-viral indications. The subjects received no induction therapy and were kept on standard immunosuppression until randomization at 12-24 months post-transplant. To count as tolerant, a recipient had to stay completely off immunosuppression for at least one year without liver enzymes climbing beyond twice the upper limit of normal. Blood samples were taken pre-transplant, pre-randomization before withdrawal, and post-randomization after full withdrawal or failed withdrawal. Of the 8 liver transplant recipients making up the studied cohort, 3 were classified as tolerant and 5 as non-tolerant.

The paper's findings and limits, for the study overall: In two subjects, low numbers of available donor cells limited the measurable donor-reactive repertoire. Without allograft tissue specimens, donor-reactive T cells may have migrated into the graft rather than being deleted. The decline in donor-reactive sequences exceeded the decline in third party-reactive sequences, suggesting partial antigen-specific deletion that was unrelated to withdrawal success. Once repertoire turnover was taken into account, donor-reactive detection showed a significant reduction for CD4 in 7 of 8 subjects and for CD8 in 8 of 8. Conclusions were preliminary, limited by small, heterogeneous patient numbers and non-standardized post-transplant time points. In most of the 8 subjects, circulating donor-reactive CD4 TCRbeta sequences decreased significantly after transplant, regardless of tolerance or HCV status.

Unstimulated PBMCs, after thawing, were stained for CD3, CD4 and CD8 and then FACS-sorted into CD3+CD4+ and CD3+CD8+ populations. Each of the 8 studied subjects was randomized to immunosuppression withdrawal. The Qiagen DNeasy Blood and Tissue Kit was used for isolation of genomic DNA. Frozen genomic DNA underwent high-throughput TCRbeta CDR3 sequencing by immunoSEQ, including PCR amplification, mapping, bias correction and internal controls. The study's own analysis went as follows. Productive rearrangements were retained, and unique TCRbeta sequences were defined by the CDR3 nucleotide sequence together with the V and J gene. A sequence counted as donor-reactive only if the sequence showed at least 5-fold expansion in CFSE-low cells compared with unstimulated pre-transplant cells and had a frequency of at least 0.01%. Minimum frequency thresholds were set for each subject on the basis of the unstimulated sample with the lowest template count, so that a detection power of at least 90% was ensured. Repertoire turnover was measured by Jensen-Shannon divergence between the top 1000 TCRbeta sequences post- and pre-transplant. Two-sided Fisher's exact tests were used to test for changes in the detection of donor-reactive sequences. TCRdb provides this immuneACCESS table in a form limited to in-frame rearrangements. Some clones are lacking; in checked studies, under half of them reflect an unresolved V gene, and why the rest are absent is not known. V and J calls and clone size are as listed in that table; D and trimming were resolved from the DNA. The sample table records around 110,000 clones; just over 90% of these occur just once. The leading ten clones occupy more than 0.8% of the sample.

Based on the germline V gene, the CDR1 and CDR2 sequences are SGHAT and FQNNGV. Relative to germline, V is missing 3 bases and J is missing 3 bases, with 13 bases of the junction outside any gene match. Taken from cysteine to phenylalanine, the CDR3 has 17 residues. Here the CDR3 DNA is all that survives: 51 bases in frame from base 1. A word on this clone: It has no known antigen specificity. No quality values exist for individual bases; no much larger clone is one base distant.

The sample was CD4+ T cells from blood, taken 12 months after liver transplant. The source of this sequence is a human patient who received a liver transplant. Some T cells may originate with the graft donor following a transplant. The chain links TRBV11-2 with TRBJ1-1, with 7 central nucleotides matching TRBD1. Read as DNA, the sequence is TGTGCCAGCAGCTTCTCTAGGGGGCTAGGAGTCGACACTGAAGCTTTCTTT. This gives the protein CASSFSRGLGVDTEAFF. With the rest looked up from the reference TRBV11-2 and TRBJ1-1 genes rather than sequenced, the full variable domain is EAGVAQSPRYKIIEKRQSVAFWCNPISGHATLYWYQQILGQGPKLLIQFQNNGVVDDSQLPKDRFSAERLKGVDSTLKIQPAKLEDSAVYLCASSFSRGLGVDTEAFFGQGTRLTVV.